This passage covers 22 T cell receptor beta chains from one sample sequenced in a study of blood T cell repertoires in COVID-19. Generated by immunoSEQ multiplex PCR, the TCRdb table keeps only in-frame clones and is missing some. The data show about 230,000 clones, with over 80% seen just once and around 2.6% held by the top ten. The sequenced material came from peripheral blood. The receptors here all came from a woman aged 70-85 years with active or convalescent COVID-19.

The CDR3 protein is CASSVEGHNTGELFF. The CDR3, as DNA: TGTGCCAGCAGCGTAGAGGGACACAACACCGGGGAGCTGTTTTTT. This chain uses TRBV9 with TRBJ2-2; TRBD1 is a possible D gene (6 bases). V dropped 0 bases and J dropped 2 bases, with 8 bases sitting between them. Germline V lookup: CDR1 SGDLS, CDR2 YYNGEE. CDR3 length: 15 amino acids.

This sequence joins TRBV27 and TRBJ2-2; 10 positions match TRBD2. V gave up 9 bases and J gave up 1 base; unmatched junction bases: 8. CDR1 is MNHEY, CDR2 SMNVEV, per germline (reference sequence). The CDR3 extends over 16 amino acids. The DNA of the CDR3 is TGTGCCAGACTAACGTGGACTAGCGGGAACACCGGGGAGCTGTTTTTT. It codes for CARLTWTSGNTGELFF.

This clone appeared a single time. V usage is TRBV29-1 and J usage is TRBJ2-7; D uncertain. V was cut by 6 bases and J by 4 bases, with 10 bases left in between. Germline lookup yields CDR1 SQVTM and CDR2 ANQGSEA. The CDR3 is 11 residues long. CDR3 coding DNA: TGCAGCGTCTCGACTGGTTACGAGCAGTACTTC. It is translated as CSVSTGYEQYF.

In nucleotides, the CDR3 is TGTGCCAGCAGCTTAGCGCGCGGTAGTGGAAGTACCTACACCTTC. Its translation: CASSLARGSGSTYTF. The chain couples TRBV7-9 to TRBJ1-2; no clear D gene. CDR1 and CDR2 from the germline V gene are SEHNR and FQNEAQ (reference sequence). V was clipped by 0 bases and J by 10 bases, with 18 bases between them. The CDR3 covers 15 residues. The whole variable domain, remainder taken from reference TRBV7-9 and TRBJ1-2, is DTGVSQNPRHKITKRGQNVTFRCDPISEHNRLYWYRQTLGQGPEFLTYFQNEAQLEKSRLLSDRFSAERPKGSFSTLEIQRTEQGDSAMYLCASSLARGSGSTYTFGSGTRLTVV.

V usage is TRBV4-3 and J usage is TRBJ2-5; 7 nucleotides align to TRBD1. The length of the CDR3 is 17 residues. Germline-derived CDR1 and CDR2 are LGHNA and YSLEER. V lost 3 bases, J lost 1 base, and 11 bases stayed unmatched. CDR3 sequence (DNA): TGCGCCAGCAGCCAGGCCACCCCCTGGACAGGCCAAGAGACCCAGTACTTC. Protein product: CASSQATPWTGQETQYF.

The chain couples TRBV6-5 to TRBJ1-2; 8 nucleotides line up with TRBD1. This CDR3 region has 13 residues. Unmatched junction bases numbered 6, after V lost 6 bases and J lost 6 bases. The germline gives CDR1 MNHEY, CDR2 SVGAGI. The CDR3: CASSRDRGHGYTF. CDR3 bases: TGTGCCAGCAGCCGCGACAGGGGACATGGCTACACCTTC.

The rearrangement joins TRBV30 to TRBJ1-5; unclear D gene. V was clipped by 0 bases and J by 4 bases, with 10 bases between them. CDR1 and CDR2 (germline): GTSNPN, SVGIG (reference sequence). This CDR3 spans 14 amino acids. CDR3 nucleotide sequence: TGTGCCTGGAGTGTACTTCGGGGAAATCAGCCCCAGCATTTT. This codes for CAWSVLRGNQPQHF.

The chain combines TRBV29-1 with TRBJ1-4; 9 nucleotides align to TRBD1. Germline loops: CDR1 SQVTM, CDR2 ANQGSEA. The CDR3 length is 13 residues. V trimming: 7 bases; J trimming: 8 bases; junction bases outside the gene matches: 8. The CDR3 sequence is CSAGTGYREKLFF. The DNA of the CDR3 is TGCAGCGCTGGGACAGGGTACCGGGAAAAACTGTTTTTT.

This chain joins TRBV7-9 and TRBJ2-4, with 9 nucleotides matching TRBD2. This CDR3 is 16 amino acids long. V trimming: 6 bases; J trimming: 0 bases; junction bases outside the gene matches: 6. Germline V gives CDR1 SEHNR, CDR2 FQNEAQ (reference sequence). CDR3 loop: CASSAGGPLAKNIQYF. The CDR3 coding sequence is TGTGCCAGCAGTGCGGGGGGGCCACTAGCCAAAAACATTCAGTACTTC. The full variable domain, in which reference TRBV7-9 and TRBJ2-4 provide the parts outside the CDR3, is DTGVSQNPRHKITKRGQNVTFRCDPISEHNRLYWYRQTLGQGPEFLTYFQNEAQLEKSRLLSDRFSAERPKGSFSTLEIQRTEQGDSAMYLCASSAGGPLAKNIQYFGAGTRLSVL.

The rearrangement uses TRBV5-1 and TRBJ2-3, with D perhaps TRBD2 (5 bases). CDR3 length: 16 amino acids. Deletions cut 5 bases from V and 2 bases from J, with 18 bases between. Germline CDR1 is SGHRS and CDR2 is YFSETQ. CDR3 DNA: TGCGCCAGCAGAGGTTGGGCGCGGGCCTACACAGATACGCAGTATTTT. Translating it yields CASRGWARAYTDTQYF.

The V and J genes are TRBV5-1 and TRBJ1-1, with a weak D call TRBD1 (6 bases). The CDR3 runs to 13 residues. Trimming took off 2 bases at V and 7 bases at J, with 12 bases between the two ends. CDR1 SGHRS and CDR2 YFSETQ come from the germline V gene. The CDR3 is CASSFLVQGEAFF. Here the CDR3 DNA reads TGCGCCAGCAGCTTTCTGGTACAGGGTGAAGCTTTCTTT.

The CDR3 DNA follows: TGTGCCAGCAGTGCCCCCGGGACAGGGGGGTATAATCGGTACGAGCAGTACTTC. Its translation: CASSAPGTGGYNRYEQYF. The J gene is TRBJ2-7, the V gene TRBV7-9; 11 bases fit TRBD1. Germline-derived CDR1 and CDR2 are SEHNR and FQNEAQ (reference sequence). This CDR3 region has 18 residues. Trimming at V came to 6 bases and at J to 4 bases, leaving 17 bases not matched to a gene.

The chain employs TRBV3-1 (or the pseudogene TRBV3-2) and TRBJ1-2, with 7 bases matching TRBD1. Unmatched junction bases numbered 9, after V lost 0 bases and J lost 5 bases. This CDR3 comprises 16 residues. The germline V gene encodes CDR1 LGHDT and CDR2 YNNKEL (reference sequence). The DNA for the CDR3 is TGTGCCAGCAGCCAAGATCCGGGGGACAGCATATATGGCTACACCTTC. It codes for CASSQDPGDSIYGYTF.

The chain joins TRBV6-1 to TRBJ2-3, with TRBD1 matching over 8 bases. Germline CDR1 is MNHNS and CDR2 is SASEGT. The CDR3 contains 14 residues. V lost 3 bases and J lost 4; bases outside the gene matches: 3. The CDR3 region has the DNA TGTGCCAGCAGTGACGGGACAGGTCCAGATACGCAGTATTTT. This encodes CASSDGTGPDTQYF.

The chain recombines TRBV7-9 with TRBJ2-5, with D possibly being TRBD2 (6 bases). The CDR3 loop spans 13 amino acids. V lost 3 bases and J 5 bases, leaving 10 bases between the germline ends. Germline CDR1 SEHNR, CDR2 FQNEAQ (reference sequence). In DNA, the CDR3 is TGTGCCAGCAGCTTTACGGGGGACGAGACCCAGTACTTC. This gives the protein CASSFTGDETQYF.

V is TRBV5-1 and J is TRBJ2-7; 11 bases map to TRBD1. The junction had 9 bases not matched to a gene; V was cut back by 4 bases and J by 3 bases. This CDR3 spans 16 amino acids. Looked up from germline, CDR1 is SGHRS and CDR2 is YFSETQ. This chain's CDR3 is CASSQGTGGVRYEQYF. The CDR3, as DNA: TGCGCCAGCAGCCAAGGGACAGGGGGAGTCCGCTACGAGCAGTACTTC.

The rearrangement links TRBV5-4 to TRBJ2-1, with TRBD1 identical over 7 bases. The ends lost 0 bases at V and 2 bases at J; junction bases unmatched: 2. In germline, CDR1 is SGHNT, CDR2 YYREEE (reference sequence). The CDR3 consists of 15 residues. CDR3 in amino acids: CASSLGQGPYNEQFF. CDR3 nucleotide sequence: TGTGCCAGCAGCTTGGGACAGGGTCCCTACAATGAGCAGTTCTTC.

V gene TRBV21-1 combines with J gene TRBJ2-1; the table's D gene call, TRBD2, was not cross checked with the DNA. TRBV21-1 is described as a pseudogene. This CDR3 contains 15 residues. CDR3 loop: CASSLGGAQGNEQFF. The DNA for the CDR3 is TGTGCCAGCAGTCTGGGAGGGGCGCAGGGTAATGAGCAGTTCTTC.

This chain connects TRBV5-1 to TRBJ1-1; a weak D match, TRBD1 (5 bases). V was cut by 4 bases and J by 2 bases, with 12 bases left in between. This CDR3 has 14 amino acids. Germline loops: CDR1 SGHRS, CDR2 YFSETQ. The CDR3 spells CASSRGTVNTEAFF. Written as DNA, the CDR3 is TGCGCCAGCAGCCGCGGGACCGTCAACACTGAAGCTTTCTTT.

This clone was counted once. This chain links TRBV13 with TRBJ1-4, with unresolved D. Trimming stripped 3 bases from V and 8 bases from J, with 16 bases between. The CDR3 extends over 15 amino acids. Germline V CDR1 and CDR2: PRHDT, FYEKMQ (reference sequence). CDR3 coding DNA: TGTGCCAGCAGCTTTGGACCCCAGAGCGGGGAAAAACTGTTTTTT. It encodes CASSFGPQSGEKLFF.

This clone was seen just once. The V and J genes are TRBV4-1 and TRBJ2-1, with 9 positions matching TRBD1. V lost 3 bases, J lost 7 bases, and 7 bases stayed unmatched. Germline CDR1 and CDR2: MGHRA and YSYEKL. The CDR3 extends over 15 amino acids. CDR3 in DNA: TGCGCCAGCAGCCACGGACAGGGGCCGAGAAATGAGCAGTTCTTC. Amino acids: CASSHGQGPRNEQFF.

The V gene is TRBV2, the J gene TRBJ2-3; no clear D. This CDR3 is 14 amino acids long. Germline V gene lookup returns CDR1 SNHLY and CDR2 FYNNEI. Deletions cut 6 bases from V and 1 base from J, with 11 bases between. The CDR3 sequence is CASRGDSRTDTQYF. The CDR3, as DNA: TGTGCCAGCAGGGGTGATAGCCGCACAGATACGCAGTATTTT.